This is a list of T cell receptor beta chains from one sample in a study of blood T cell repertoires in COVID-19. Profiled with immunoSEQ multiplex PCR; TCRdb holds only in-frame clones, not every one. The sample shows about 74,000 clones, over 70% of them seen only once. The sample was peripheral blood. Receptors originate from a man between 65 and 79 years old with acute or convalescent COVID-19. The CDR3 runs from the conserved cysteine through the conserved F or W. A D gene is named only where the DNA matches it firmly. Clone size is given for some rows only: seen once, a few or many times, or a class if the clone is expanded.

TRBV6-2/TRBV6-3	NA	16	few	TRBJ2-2	CASSYTVLANTGELFF	TGTGCCAGCAGTTACACGGTACTAGCGAACACCGGGGAGCTGTTTTTT
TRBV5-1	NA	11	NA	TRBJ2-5	CASRFHETQYF	TGCGCCAGCAGGTTCCATGAGACCCAGTACTTC
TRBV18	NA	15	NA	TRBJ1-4	CASSPRSGRGEKLFF	TGTGCCAGCTCACCCCGGTCCGGGAGGGGAGAAAAACTGTTTTTT
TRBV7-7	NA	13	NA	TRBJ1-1	CASSLSSNTEAFF	TGTGCTAGCAGCCTTTCTTCGAACACTGAAGCTTTCTTT
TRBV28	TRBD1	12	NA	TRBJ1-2	CASRTGPGGYTF	TGTGCCAGCAGGACAGGGCCGGGCGGCTACACCTTC
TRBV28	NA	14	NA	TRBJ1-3	CASRGPATGNTIYF	TGTGCCAGCAGGGGGCCAGCTACTGGAAACACCATATATTTT
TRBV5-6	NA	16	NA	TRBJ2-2	CASSLAVVENTGELFF	TGTGCCAGCAGCTTGGCTGTAGTTGAGAACACCGGGGAGCTGTTTTTT
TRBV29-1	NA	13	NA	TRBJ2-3	CSVGGPVTDTQYF	TGCAGCGTTGGGGGGCCGGTGACAGATACGCAGTATTTT
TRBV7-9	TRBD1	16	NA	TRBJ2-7	CASSLGQGVRAYEQYF	TGTGCCAGCAGCCTCGGACAGGGAGTGCGAGCCTACGAGCAGTACTTC
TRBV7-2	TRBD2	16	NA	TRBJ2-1	CASSPLWGLGAGEQFF	TGTGCCAGCAGCCCACTCTGGGGACTAGGAGCGGGTGAGCAGTTCTTC
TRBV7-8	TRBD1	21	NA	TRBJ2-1	CASSVRTGGYRPRGGYNEQFF	TGTGCCAGCAGCGTTCGGACAGGGGGGTATCGACCCCGAGGGGGCTACAATGAGCAGTTCTTC
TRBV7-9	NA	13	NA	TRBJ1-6	CASSRGGESPLHF	TGTGCCAGCAGCCGAGGGGGGGAATCACCCCTCCACTTT
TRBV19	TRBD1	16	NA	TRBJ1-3	CASSGQGANSGNTIYF	TGTGCCAGTAGTGGACAGGGGGCTAACTCCGGAAACACCATATATTTT
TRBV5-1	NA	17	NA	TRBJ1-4	CASSLYGQLATNEKLFF	TGCGCCAGCAGCTTGTATGGACAGCTTGCAACTAATGAAAAACTGTTTTTT
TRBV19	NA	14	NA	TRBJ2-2	CASNSAPSTGELFF	TGTGCCAGTAACTCTGCTCCGAGCACCGGGGAGCTGTTTTTT
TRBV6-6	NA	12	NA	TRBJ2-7	CASRSPGNGQYF	TGTGCCAGCAGATCCCCAGGCAACGGGCAGTACTTC
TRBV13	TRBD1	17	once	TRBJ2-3	CASSLPSGTGKADTQYF	TGTGCCAGCAGCTTACCCTCCGGGACAGGGAAGGCAGATACGCAGTATTTT
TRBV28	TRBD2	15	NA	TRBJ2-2	CASRIAGVNTGELFF	TGTGCCAGCAGGATAGCGGGAGTAAACACCGGGGAGCTGTTTTTT
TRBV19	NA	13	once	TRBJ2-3	CASSIPQGDTQYF	TGTGCCAGTAGTATTCCCCAGGGGGATACGCAGTATTTT
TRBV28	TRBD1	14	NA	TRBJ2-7	CASSFRGSSYEQYF	TGTGCCAGCAGTTTCAGGGGGTCCTCCTACGAGCAGTACTTC
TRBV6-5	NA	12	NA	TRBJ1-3	CATITGGNTIYF	TGTGCCACTATAACAGGGGGAAACACCATATATTTT
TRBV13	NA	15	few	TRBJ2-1	CASSPPSASYNEQFF	TGTGCCAGCAGCCCCCCTAGCGCTTCCTACAATGAGCAGTTCTTC
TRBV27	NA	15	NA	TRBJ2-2	CASSLGTQNTGELFF	TGTGCCAGCAGTCTTGGGACTCAAAACACCGGGGAGCTGTTTTTT
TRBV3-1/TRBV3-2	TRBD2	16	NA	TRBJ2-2	CASRLGYSGSVGELFF	TGTGCCAGCAGGCTGGGGTATAGCGGGAGTGTAGGGGAGCTGTTTTTT
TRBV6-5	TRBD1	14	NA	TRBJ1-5	CASSLGQGVQPQHF	TGTGCCAGCAGTTTGGGACAGGGTGTGCAGCCCCAGCATTTT
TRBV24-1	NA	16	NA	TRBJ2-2	CATSDRPEAHTGELFF	TGTGCCACCAGTGATCGCCCGGAGGCGCACACCGGGGAGCTGTTTTTT
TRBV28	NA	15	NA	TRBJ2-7	CASSLHDRVLYEQYF	TGTGCCAGCAGTTTGCACGACAGAGTCCTCTACGAGCAGTACTTC
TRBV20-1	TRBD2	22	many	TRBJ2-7	CSASQSLAGGPPGFLLPYEQYF	TGCAGTGCTAGTCAATCCCTAGCGGGAGGGCCACCGGGTTTTTTGTTACCGTACGAGCAGTACTTC
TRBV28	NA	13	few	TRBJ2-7	CASSIGQPYEQYF	TGTGCCAGCAGTATCGGACAACCCTACGAGCAGTACTTC
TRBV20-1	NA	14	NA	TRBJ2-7	CSASTPLDYYEQYF	TGCAGTGCTAGTACACCTTTAGACTATTACGAGCAGTACTTC
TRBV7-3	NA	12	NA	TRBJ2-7	CASSDRTGEQYF	TGTGCCAGCAGCGACCGAACGGGGGAGCAGTACTTC
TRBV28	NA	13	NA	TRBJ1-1	CASGGGMNTEAFF	TGTGCGAGTGGTGGGGGGATGAACACTGAAGCTTTCTTT
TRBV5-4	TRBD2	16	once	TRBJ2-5	CASSFTSGSGVETQYF	TGTGCCAGCAGCTTCACTAGCGGGAGCGGAGTAGAGACCCAGTACTTC
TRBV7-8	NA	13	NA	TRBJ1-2	CASSLTDVYGYTF	TGTGCCAGCAGCTTAACAGACGTATATGGCTACACCTTC
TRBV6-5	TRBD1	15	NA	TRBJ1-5	CASSYQGAKDQPQHF	TGTGCCAGCAGTTACCAGGGGGCGAAAGATCAGCCCCAGCATTTT
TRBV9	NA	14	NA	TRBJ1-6	CASSVAGYNSPLHF	TGTGCCAGCAGCGTAGCAGGGTATAATTCACCCCTCCACTTT